This T cell receptor beta chain came from a study of cytomegalovirus exposure and HLA in healthy donors. The CDR3 runs 14 residues. V was pared by 7 bases and J by 4 bases, with 16 bases between. Germline V gives CDR1 LNHDA, CDR2 SQIVND (reference sequence). Assay: immunoSEQ multiplex PCR; the TCRdb copy retains only in-frame clones and omits some. This sample has over 150,000 clones, with about nine tenths found just once. J is TRBJ1-2 and V is TRBV19; D unclear. Sequenced: PBMCs. The TCR sequence derives from a woman under 40 in good health and CMV-seronegative. CDR3 sequence: CASTPREGSYGYTF. For the CDR3, the DNA is TGTGCCAGTACCCCCCGGGAGGGCTCCTATGGCTACACCTTC.